These 27 T cell receptor beta chains were sequenced from one sample in a study of CD8+CD57+ T cells in acquired aplastic anemia. Investigators profiled TCR beta VDJ and CDR3 from genomic DNA template. TCRdb called the reads again in MiXCR, with one record for every CDR3 protein. Found here are 450,000 to 550,000 distinct CDR3 sequences, approximately 32% of them singletons; the top ten hold less than 0.85%. CD8+CD57+ cell expansion had been shown by flow cytometry in patients chosen for sequencing. Material for sequencing was sorted CD4+, CD8+, or CD8+CD57+ T cells (not recorded which) from PBMCs. The receptor set was obtained from a human donor with aplastic anemia.

Written as DNA, the CDR3 is TGCAGTGCTAGTAAGGGGGGTGATTCACCCCTCCACTTT. It translates to CSASKGGDSPLHF. V and J are TRBV20-1 and TRBJ1-6; D is possibly TRBD1 (6 bases). V was pared by 3 bases and J by 8 bases, with 11 bases between. The CDR3 runs 13 residues. CDR1 DFQATT and CDR2 SNEGSKA come from the germline V gene (reference sequence).

This clonotype was detected many times. The rearrangement uses TRBV6-1 and TRBJ1-4; TRBD1 agrees at 7 bases. CDR1 and CDR2 from the germline V gene are MNHNS and SASEGT. This CDR3 contains 14 residues. V trimming: 6 bases; J trimming: 8 bases; junction bases outside the gene matches: 9. CDR3 loop: CASSRQGIWEKLFF. In nucleotides, the CDR3 is TGTGCCAGCAGCCGACAGGGTATTTGGGAAAAACTGTTTTTT.

This chain links TRBV19 with TRBJ1-4, with D maybe TRBD1 (5 bases). CDR1 and CDR2 (germline): LNHDA, SQIVND (reference sequence). CDR3 length equals 16 residues. Deletions cut 4 bases from V and 4 bases from J, with 16 bases between. The CDR3 DNA reads TGTGCCAGTAGTACCTCCCGGGGCCCCAATAATGAAAAACTGTTTTTT. Its translation is CASSTSRGPNNEKLFF.

This clonotype came up a few times. This chain links TRBV11-3 with TRBJ2-1; 12 bases are a match to TRBD2. J was trimmed by 9 bases and V by 1 base; bases with no gene match: 1. Germline assignment: CDR1 SGHNT and CDR2 YENEEA. CDR3 length: 14 amino acids. The CDR3: CASSLGLAGVEQFF. CDR3 DNA sequence: TGTGCCAGCAGCTTAGGACTAGCGGGAGTTGAGCAGTTCTTC. Based on the CDR3 plus reference TRBV11-3 and TRBJ2-1, the full variable domain is EAGVVQSPRYKIIEKKQPVAFWCNPISGHNTLYWYLQNLGQGPELLIRYENEEAVDDSQLPKDRFSAERLKGVDSTLKIQPAELGDSAVYLCASSLGLAGVEQFFGPGTRLTVL.

In nucleotides, the CDR3 is TGTGCCAGTAGTACCAACGGGAACACTGAAGCTTTCTTT. Encoded protein: CASSTNGNTEAFF. The chain carries TRBV7-2 and TRBJ1-1; no reliable D call. The CDR3 has 13 amino acids. Germline V gene data show CDR1 as SGHTA and CDR2 as FQGNSA. V was shortened by 9 bases and J by 1 base, with 12 bases between the two germline ends. The variable domain in full, with the rest retrieved from reference TRBV7-2 and TRBJ1-1, is GAGVSQSPSNKVTEKGKDVELRCDPISGHTALYWYRQSLGQGLEFLIYFQGNSAPDKSGLPSDRFSAERTGGSVSTLTIQRTQQEDSAVYLCASSTNGNTEAFFGQGTRLTVV.

The V call is TRBV3-1, the J call TRBJ1-5; no definite D call. The CDR3 runs to 15 residues. Germline V CDR1 and CDR2: LGHDT, YNNKEL (reference sequence). V dropped 3 bases and J dropped 0 bases, with 9 bases sitting between them. The CDR3 sequence is CASSQSQSSNQPQHF. The CDR3 DNA is TGTGCCAGCAGCCAGTCACAGAGTAGCAATCAGCCCCAGCATTTT. Filled out from reference TRBV3-1 and TRBJ1-5, the complete variable domain reads DTAVSQTPKYLVTQMGNDKSIKCEQNLGHDTMYWYKQDSKKFLKIMFSYNNKELIINETVPNRFSPKSPDKAHLNLHINSLELGDSAVYFCASSQSQSSNQPQHFGDGTRLSIL.

For this clonotype: A much larger clonotype is one base distant, so this may be a read error. The V gene is TRBV11-1, the J gene TRBJ2-7, with TRBD1 as a possible D gene (6 bases). This CDR3 contains 17 residues. Germline V lookup: CDR1 SGHAT, CDR2 FQDESV (reference sequence). V was trimmed by 1 base and J by 3 bases, leaving 19 bases between them. The CDR3 DNA reads TGTGCCAGCAGCTTAGGAGGACTCCAGGACAGAGACTACGAGCAGTACTTC. Protein sequence: CASSLGGLQDRDYEQYF.

This clonotype showed up many times. V usage is TRBV7-9 and J usage is TRBJ1-5; D is uncertain. The V gene's germline CDR1 is SEHNR and CDR2 FQNEAQ (reference sequence). The CDR3 totals 15 residues. Trimming left V 1 base short and J 0 bases short, with 7 bases between. This CDR3 is CASSLGLDSNQPQHF. The CDR3 coding sequence is TGTGCCAGCAGCTTAGGGTTGGATAGCAATCAGCCCCAGCATTTT. Drawing the rest from reference TRBV7-9 and TRBJ1-5, the complete variable domain is DTGVSQNPRHKITKRGQNVTFRCDPISEHNRLYWYRQTLGQGPEFLTYFQNEAQLEKSRLLSDRFSAERPKGSFSTLEIQRTEQGDSAMYLCASSLGLDSNQPQHFGDGTRLSIL.

This clonotype was seen many times. The CDR3 loop reads CASSETRGTGSPLHF. The CDR3 DNA is TGCGCCAGCAGTGAGACTAGGGGGACGGGGTCACCCCTCCACTTT. The rearrangement links TRBV10-2 to TRBJ1-6; weak D call: TRBD1 (6 bases). Germline V lookup: CDR1 WSHSY, CDR2 SAAADI. This CDR3 contains 15 residues. The V end lost 2 bases, the J end lost 10 bases, and 15 bases lay between the germline ends.

The V and J genes are TRBV30 and TRBJ1-5; D is possibly TRBD1 (6 bases). The germline CDR1 and CDR2 sequences are GTSNPN and SVGIG (reference sequence). Trimming pared 0 bases from V and 1 base from J, leaving 10 bases between. The CDR3 contains 15 residues. The CDR3 loop reads CAWSVGQRSNQPQHF. For the CDR3, the DNA is TGTGCCTGGAGTGTTGGACAGCGCAGCAATCAGCCCCAGCATTTT.

Points on this clonotype: An end of the junction does not agree with germline; a read error may underlie this. The rearrangement joins TRBV12-3 or TRBV12-4 to TRBJ1-6, with no clear D. This CDR3 is built from 16 residues. DNA for the CDR3: TGTGCCAGCAGTTCCCTTTTCGGAACCTCCGATTCACCCCCCCACTTT. Translated, it gives CASSSLFGTSDSPPHF.

This clonotype was detected many times. V and J are TRBV20-1 and TRBJ1-1, with D uncertain. This CDR3 region has 11 residues. Per the germline V gene, CDR1 is DFQATT and CDR2 is SNEGSKA (reference sequence). V lost 5 bases and J 1 base, leaving 5 bases between the germline ends. In DNA form, the CDR3 reads TGCAGTGCTCGGTGGAACACTGAAGCTTTCTTT. Its protein is CSARWNTEAFF.

There are many counts of this clonotype. The chain uses TRBV15 and TRBJ1-1; no reliable D call. Germline V CDR1 and CDR2: LNHNV, YYDKDF (reference sequence). The CDR3 is 16 amino acids. With 3 bases removed from V and 8 bases from J, the gap between germline ends came to 22 bases. The CDR3 loop is CATSRGLSTTNQEAFF. CDR3 DNA sequence: TGTGCCACCAGCAGGGGGTTATCGACGACGAATCAGGAAGCTTTCTTT.

V and J are TRBV19 and TRBJ2-1; no clear D. Germline V CDR1 and CDR2: LNHDA, SQIVND (reference sequence). V was shortened by 3 bases and J by 0 bases, with 12 bases between the two germline ends. The CDR3 contains 16 residues. The CDR3 DNA reads TGTGCCAGTAGTATGAACGTACTATACTCCTACAATGAGCAGTTCTTC. It encodes CASSMNVLYSYNEQFF.

V usage is TRBV12-3 or TRBV12-4 and J usage is TRBJ1-5; D remains unclear. The CDR3 covers 15 residues. The V and J ends lost 3 bases and 0 bases respectively, with 9 bases between them. The CDR3 sequence: CASSFEVTSNQPQHF. The CDR3 nucleotides are TGTGCCAGCAGTTTTGAGGTAACTAGCAATCAGCCCCAGCATTTT.

The chain is built from TRBV9 and TRBJ1-3; TRBD1 aligns across 10 bases. V shed 2 bases, J shed 3 bases, and the junction held 5 bases outside the gene matches. CDR3 length: 16 residues. CDR1 and CDR2 (germline): SGDLS, YYNGEE. The CDR3 region is CASSVGQGMVGNTIYF. In DNA, the CDR3 is TGTGCCAGCAGCGTGGGACAGGGGATGGTTGGAAACACCATATATTTT.

This clonotype was recorded many times. The CDR3 DNA sequence: TGTGCCAGCAGCCCCGGCCTCCTGACTGGACCTGGGGCCAACGTCCTGACTTTC. Encoded protein: CASSPGLLTGPGANVLTF. The chain has TRBV11-1 and TRBJ2-6; no definite D call. Trimming removed 5 bases from V and 2 bases from J, with 19 bases in between. Per germline, CDR1 SGHAT and CDR2 FQDESV (reference sequence). The CDR3 spans 18 residues.

The chain recombines TRBV4-3 with TRBJ2-5; no firm D call. V lost 1 base and J lost 4, with 7 bases in between. The germline V gene encodes CDR1 LGHNA and CDR2 YSLEER. CDR3 length: 13 amino acids. Here the CDR3 reads CASSQVPAETQYF. CDR3 in DNA: TGCGCCAGCAGCCAAGTACCTGCAGAGACCCAGTACTTC.

Many counts were recorded for this clonotype. This chain links TRBV20-1 with TRBJ2-7, with D unresolved. The CDR3 has 12 residues. CDR1 is DFQATT, CDR2 SNEGSKA, per germline (reference sequence). V was pared by 5 bases and J by 6 bases, with 14 bases between. As DNA, the CDR3 is TGCAGTGCTGCCCCCAGTCCCATCGAGCAGTACTTC. Translated: CSAAPSPIEQYF.

There are many counts of this clonotype. The rearrangement links TRBV19 to TRBJ2-7; 7 nucleotides match TRBD1. CDR1 LNHDA and CDR2 SQIVND come from the germline V gene (reference sequence). CDR3 length equals 13 residues. V lost 4 bases to trimming and J lost 6 bases; unmatched junction nucleotides: 6. The DNA of the CDR3 is TGTGCCAGTAGTACCACAGGGGAAGGCGAGCAGTACTTC. Its translation is CASSTTGEGEQYF.

CDR3 coding DNA: TGTGCCAGCAGCCCCCGTACAGGTCAGGTAGCCAAAAACATTCAGTACTTC. This translates into CASSPRTGQVAKNIQYF. J is TRBJ2-4 and V is TRBV3-1; D perhaps matches TRBD1 (5 bases). The CDR3 loop spans 17 amino acids. Trimming pared 4 bases from V and 0 bases from J, leaving 16 bases between. CDR1 is LGHDT and CDR2 is YNNKEL in the germline V gene (reference sequence).

This clonotype was detected once. As the CDR3 is not closed by the conserved phenylalanine or tryptophan, this likely results from a read error. This chain uses TRBV20-1 with TRBJ2-1; possibly TRBD1 for D (5 bases). The CDR3 runs 14 residues. Germline CDR1 reads DFQATT; CDR2 reads SNEGSKA (reference sequence). V shed 5 bases and J shed 4 bases, with 15 bases lying between them. The CDR3 DNA reads TGCAGTGCTCGGAGTCTAAAGGGGTACAATGAGCAGTTCCTC. Amino acids: CSARSLKGYNEQFL.

There are many counts of this clonotype. The V and J genes are TRBV15 and TRBJ2-5; 7 bases are shared with TRBD1. The CDR3 consists of 15 residues. Trimming cost V 0 bases and J 5 bases; bases outside gene matches: 6. CDR1 is LNHNV and CDR2 is YYDKDF in the germline V gene (reference sequence). The CDR3 nucleotides are TGTGCCACCAGCAGAGATAGGGGGCGCGGGGAGACCCAGTACTTC. Protein: CATSRDRGRGETQYF. Combining the CDR3 with reference TRBV15 and TRBJ2-5 gives the whole variable domain DAMVIQNPRYQVTQFGKPVTLSCSQTLNHNVMYWYQQKSSQAPKLLFHYYDKDFNNEADTPDNFQSRRPNTSFCFLDIRSPGLGDTAMYLCATSRDRGRGETQYFGPGTRLLVL.

This rearrangement joins TRBV7-9 to TRBJ2-7; no definite D call. The germline V gene has CDR1 SEHNR and CDR2 FQNEAQ (reference sequence). V was clipped by 0 bases and J by 2 bases, with 5 bases between them. This CDR3 spans 13 amino acids. The CDR3 DNA reads TGTGCCAGCAGCTTAGCTCGGACCTACGAGCAGTACTTC. Amino acid sequence: CASSLARTYEQYF. Filled out from reference TRBV7-9 and TRBJ2-7, the complete variable domain reads DTGVSQNPRHKITKRGQNVTFRCDPISEHNRLYWYRQTLGQGPEFLTYFQNEAQLEKSRLLSDRFSAERPKGSFSTLEIQRTEQGDSAMYLCASSLARTYEQYFGPGTRLTVT.

The table lists this clonotype with a few counts. The CDR3 region is CASSIAVRDNEQFF. The DNA for the CDR3 is TGTGCCAGTAGTATAGCGGTCAGGGACAATGAGCAGTTCTTC. The genes are TRBV19 and TRBJ2-1; maybe TRBD1 (5 bases). This CDR3 contains 14 residues. V lost 1 base to trimming and J lost 5 bases, with 9 bases between them. CDR1 and CDR2 from the germline V gene are LNHDA and SQIVND (reference sequence).

This clonotype was counted only a few times. The chain uses TRBV11-2 and TRBJ2-1; 7 nucleotides match TRBD1. The CDR3 is made up of 15 amino acids. Germline V gene data show CDR1 as SGHAT and CDR2 as FQNNGV. J lost 7 bases, V lost 3 bases, and 9 bases had no gene match. The CDR3: CASSFTYDRVNEQFF. The CDR3 DNA sequence: TGTGCCAGCAGCTTTACTTACGACAGGGTTAATGAGCAGTTCTTC.

This clonotype has ten or more counts. The J gene is TRBJ1-6, the V gene TRBV6-5; tentative D call: TRBD1 (6 bases). Germline CDR1 MNHEY, CDR2 SVGAGI. The CDR3 is 16 amino acids. V gave up 4 bases and J gave up 2 bases, with 12 bases separating them. The CDR3 nucleotides are TGTGCCAGCAGTTCGACAGGACAGACCTATAATTCACCCCTCCACTTT. This translates into CASSSTGQTYNSPLHF.